Presented here are 9 T cell receptor beta chains from one specimen sequenced in a study of PD-1 blockade in classical Hodgkin lymphoma. Generated by immunoSEQ multiplex PCR, the TCRdb table keeps only in-frame clones and is missing some. The repertoire has about 15,000 clones, over 75% of them found once; the top ten carry less than 9%. Time point described: newly diagnosed, previously untreated cHL patient sample. Source material: peripheral blood mononuclear cells (PBMCs). All receptors come from a human donor with classical Hodgkin lymphoma.

The genes are TRBV15 and TRBJ1-5; D is undetermined. Germline V CDR1 and CDR2: LNHNV, YYDKDF (reference sequence). Deletions cut 1 base from V and 6 bases from J, with 10 bases between. The CDR3 spans 14 residues. The CDR3 nucleotides are TGTGCCACCAGCAGAGTTTTAGCGGGTCAGCCCCAGCATTTT. Translated: CATSRVLAGQPQHF.

V usage is TRBV10-3 and J usage is TRBJ2-2; D remains ambiguous. Germline loops: CDR1 ENHRY, CDR2 SYGVKD. Trimming removed 4 bases at V and 1 base at J, with 4 bases between. This CDR3 has 13 amino acids. The CDR3, as DNA: TGTGCCATCAGTGGGGTGAACACCGGGGAGCTGTTTTTT. It yields the protein CAISGVNTGELFF.

This rearrangement joins TRBV4-1 to TRBJ1-4; 8 bases map to TRBD1. The CDR3 totals 15 residues. Germline V gives CDR1 MGHRA, CDR2 YSYEKL. Trimming at V came to 3 bases and at J to 6 bases, leaving 6 bases not matched to a gene. This CDR3 is CASSQGQVVYEKLFF. Here the CDR3 DNA reads TGCGCCAGCAGCCAGGGACAGGTTGTTTATGAAAAACTGTTTTTT.

This chain joins TRBV11-3 and TRBJ2-1; weak D call: TRBD1 (6 bases). CDR1 is SGHNT, CDR2 YENEEA, per germline. V lost 6 bases to trimming and J lost 5 bases, with 14 bases between them. The CDR3 sequence is 14 residues long. CDR3 amino acids: CASSWGQSNNEQFF. CDR3 bases: TGTGCCAGCAGTTGGGGGCAGAGTAACAATGAGCAGTTCTTC.

This chain joins TRBV7-9 and TRBJ2-5; D is uncertain. The germline CDR1 and CDR2 sequences are SEHNR and FQNEAQ (reference sequence). Trimming cost V 5 bases and J 2 bases, with 3 bases left between them. The length of the CDR3 is 11 residues. The CDR3 DNA reads as TGTGCCAGCAGCCTACAAGAGACCCAGTACTTC. It codes for CASSLQETQYF.

The rearrangement links TRBV25-1 to TRBJ2-7, with D maybe TRBD1 (6 bases). The length of the CDR3 is 15 residues. Germline assignment: CDR1 MGHDK and CDR2 SYGVNS. Trimming shortened V by 4 bases and J by 3 bases, and 16 bases separated the two germline ends. The CDR3 protein is CASSGPQGLSYEQYF. The CDR3 DNA reads as TGTGCCAGCAGTGGACCACAGGGTTTGAGCTACGAGCAGTACTTC.

The J gene is TRBJ2-2, the V gene TRBV25-1; D perhaps matches TRBD1 (5 bases). This CDR3 has 15 amino acids. CDR1 is MGHDK and CDR2 is SYGVNS in the germline V gene. The V gene lost 3 bases and the J gene lost 2 bases, with 10 bases spanning the gap. DNA of the CDR3: TGTGCCAGCAGTGACCATGACAGCAACACCGGGGAGCTGTTTTTT. It translates to CASSDHDSNTGELFF.

CDR3: CASSMTGAEAFF. The CDR3 DNA follows: TGTGCCAGTAGTATGACAGGGGCTGAAGCTTTCTTT. The chain is built from TRBV19 and TRBJ1-1; 8 bases are a match to TRBD1. CDR1 is LNHDA and CDR2 is SQIVND in the germline V gene (reference sequence). With V trimmed by 3 bases and J by 6 bases, 0 bases remained unmatched. The CDR3 has 12 residues.

The chain links TRBV5-5 to TRBJ2-7; TRBD1 matches at 7 bases. The CDR3 spans 14 residues. Germline assignment: CDR1 SGHKS and CDR2 YYEKEE (reference sequence). Trimming took 0 bases from V and 7 from J; bases not matched to a gene: 7. The CDR3 protein is CASSLGTGQREQYF. DNA of the CDR3: TGTGCCAGCAGCTTGGGGACAGGCCAGAGGGAGCAGTACTTC.